This entry lists 16 T cell receptor beta chains sequenced from one sample in a study of T cell changes during pregnancy in multiple sclerosis. Clones were sequenced by immunoSEQ multiplex PCR, and TCRdb holds only the in-frame ones, with some missing. Among fewer than 60,000 clones listed, about 93% were seen once. The starting material was CD4+ T cells from peripheral blood mononuclear cells, obtained after pregnancy. These TCRs come from a female donor with multiple sclerosis, enrolled in a pregnancy study.

V and J are TRBV7-2 and TRBJ2-1; TRBD2 matches 14 bases. V shed 2 bases, J shed 8 bases, and the junction held 5 bases outside the gene matches. The CDR3 contains 16 residues. Germline loops: CDR1 SGHTA, CDR2 FQGNSA. This chain's CDR3 is CASSLLGLAGGDEQFF. CDR3 nucleotide sequence: TGTGCCAGCAGCTTACTTGGACTAGCGGGAGGAGATGAGCAGTTCTTC.

The V call is TRBV5-8, the J call TRBJ2-5, with D possibly matching TRBD2 (6 bases). The CDR3 runs to 13 residues. CDR1 and CDR2 from the germline V gene are SGHTS and YDEGEE. V gave up 4 bases and J gave up 5 bases, with 12 bases separating them. DNA of the CDR3: TGTGCCAGCAGCCATCCGCGGGGTGAGACCCAGTACTTC. This gives the protein CASSHPRGETQYF. Full variable domain (missing parts from reference TRBV5-8 and TRBJ2-5): EAGVTQSPTHLIKTRGQQATLRCSPISGHTSVYWYQQALGLGLQFLLWYDEGEERNRGNFPPRFSGRQFPNYSSELNVNALELEDSALYLCASSHPRGETQYFGPGTRLLVL.

The chain uses TRBV19 and TRBJ2-7; D might be TRBD1 (5 bases). V lost 4 bases to trimming and J lost 4 bases, with 14 bases between them. Germline CDR1 LNHDA, CDR2 SQIVND (reference sequence). The CDR3 has 14 amino acids. CDR3 residues: CASSKGPASYEQYF. CDR3 nucleotides: TGTGCCAGTAGTAAGGGGCCAGCAAGTTACGAGCAGTACTTC.

The chain uses TRBV30 and TRBJ2-7; 9 bases fit TRBD1. The CDR3 has 16 amino acids. With 1 base clipped from V and 5 bases from J, the junction kept 12 bases outside the gene matches. The V gene's germline CDR1 is GTSNPN and CDR2 SVGIG (reference sequence). Here the CDR3 DNA reads TGTGCCTGGAGTGCCCGGGACAGGGAATACGCTGACGAGCAGTACTTC. This encodes CAWSARDREYADEQYF.

V is TRBV4-1 and J is TRBJ2-3; a weak D match, TRBD2 (5 bases). Deletions cut 2 bases from V and 2 bases from J, with 29 bases between. Germline-derived CDR1 and CDR2 are MGHRA and YSYEKL. The CDR3 is 21 amino acids. DNA of the CDR3: TGCGCCAGCAGCCAACCACCGAGGGCCCGCATCGGAGCGGTTTCCACAGATACGCAGTATTTT. Translation gives CASSQPPRARIGAVSTDTQYF.

The gene calls are TRBV4-1 and TRBJ2-5; 7 bases fit TRBD1. V shed 3 bases, J shed 3 bases, and the junction held 7 bases outside the gene matches. This CDR3 comprises 15 residues. Looked up from germline, CDR1 is MGHRA and CDR2 is YSYEKL. The CDR3 loop reads CASSQPTGKEETQYF. CDR3 DNA: TGCGCCAGCAGCCAGCCGACAGGGAAGGAAGAGACCCAGTACTTC.

This rearrangement joins TRBV16 to TRBJ2-7; D possibly corresponds to TRBD1 (5 bases). This CDR3 spans 17 amino acids. V gave up 4 bases and J gave up 0 bases, with 19 bases separating them. Germline lookup yields CDR1 KGHSY and CDR2 FQNENV. For the CDR3, the DNA is TGTGCCAGCAGCCCCAGCCCAGCACAGACAGTCTCCTACGAGCAGTACTTC. This codes for CASSPSPAQTVSYEQYF. The full variable domain, rest sourced from reference TRBV16 and TRBJ2-7, is GEEVAQTPKHLVRGEGQKAKLYCAPIKGHSYVFWYQQVLKNEFKFLISFQNENVFDETGMPKERFSAKCLPNSPCSLEIQATKLEDSAVYFCASSPSPAQTVSYEQYFGPGTRLTVT.

The chain joins TRBV28 to TRBJ2-3; no definite D call. V lost 2 bases and J 9 bases, leaving 21 bases between the germline ends. The CDR3 is 16 residues long. Germline V gene data show CDR1 as MDHEN and CDR2 as SYDVKM. CDR3 nucleotide sequence: TGTGCCAGCAGTTTAAGTGAGAATCTTAGAAGCCTCACGCAGTATTTT. Translating gives CASSLSENLRSLTQYF.

J is TRBJ2-5 and V is TRBV5-1; D remains unclear. The CDR3 sequence is 11 residues long. The germline V gene encodes CDR1 SGHRS and CDR2 YFSETQ. The V end lost 5 bases, the J end lost 4 bases, and 6 bases lay between the germline ends. CDR3 amino acids: CASRVRETQYF. The CDR3 nucleotides read TGCGCCAGCAGAGTCAGAGAGACCCAGTACTTC.

This clone came up a few times. In DNA form, the CDR3 reads TGTGCCACCGGGACAGGGCAGCCCCAGCATTTT. It translates to CATGTGQPQHF. The chain uses TRBV19 and TRBJ1-5, with TRBD1 matching 9 bases. This CDR3 contains 11 residues. Trimming at V came to 10 bases and at J to 7 bases, leaving 2 bases not matched to a gene. From germline, CDR1 is LNHDA and CDR2 SQIVND (reference sequence). The full variable domain, with the rest looked up from reference TRBV19 and TRBJ1-5, is DGGITQSPKYLFRKEGQNVTLSCEQNLNHDAMYWYRQDPGQGLRLIYYSQIVNDFQKGDIAEGYSVSREKKESFPLTVTSAQKNPTAFYLCATGTGQPQHFGDGTRLSIL.

The chain combines TRBV5-4 with TRBJ1-4; weak D call: TRBD1 (6 bases). CDR3 length: 15 residues. The V gene's germline CDR1 is SGHNT and CDR2 YYREEE (reference sequence). The germline V and J ends were trimmed by 4 bases and 5 bases, with 15 bases remaining between them. The CDR3 coding sequence is TGTGCCAGCAGCCGTTCGGGGGGCGGGAATGAAAAACTGTTTTTT. Translating gives CASSRSGGGNEKLFF.

The chain links TRBV18 to TRBJ2-1, with TRBD1 matching 8 bases. With 2 bases clipped from V and 4 bases from J, the junction kept 4 bases outside the gene matches. The CDR3 covers 15 residues. Germline V gene lookup returns CDR1 KGHSH and CDR2 LQKENI. CDR3 DNA sequence: TGTGCCAGCTCACCATCGGGACAGGTGTACAATGAGCAGTTCTTC. It codes for CASSPSGQVYNEQFF.

This chain uses TRBV19 with TRBJ1-2, with TRBD1 as a possible D gene (6 bases). This CDR3 region has 16 residues. V was cut by 8 bases and J by 1 base, with 20 bases left in between. The germline V gene encodes CDR1 LNHDA and CDR2 SQIVND (reference sequence). CDR3 sequence (DNA): TGTGCCAGTCTAGTCAGGGGTAGCTTTTTTAACTATGGCTACACCTTC. This sequence encodes CASLVRGSFFNYGYTF.

The rearrangement joins TRBV25-1 to TRBJ2-7; 9 nucleotides agree with TRBD1. V shed 3 bases, J shed 3 bases, and the junction held 6 bases outside the gene matches. The CDR3 has 15 residues. Germline V CDR1 and CDR2: MGHDK, SYGVNS. CDR3 nucleotides: TGTGCCAGCAGTGACCCGGGACAGGGTCACTACGAGCAGTACTTC. It specifies CASSDPGQGHYEQYF.

The J gene is TRBJ2-1, the V gene TRBV20-1; unclear D gene. CDR1 and CDR2 (germline): DFQATT, SNEGSKA (reference sequence). This CDR3 has 11 amino acids. Trimming stripped 5 bases from V and 7 bases from J, with 9 bases between. The CDR3, as DNA: TGCAGTGCTGTCTTCGGGAATGAGCAGTTCTTC. Its translation: CSAVFGNEQFF.

This clone was recorded once. V and J are TRBV5-1 and TRBJ2-1; 11 bases line up with TRBD1. V lost 0 bases and J lost 7; bases outside the gene matches: 6. The germline CDR1 and CDR2 sequences are SGHRS and YFSETQ. The CDR3 totals 16 residues. CDR3 nucleotides: TGCGCCAGCAGCTTGGCAGGACAGGGGGCGCAAAATGAGCAGTTCTTC. Its translation is CASSLAGQGAQNEQFF. The variable domain in full, with the rest retrieved from reference TRBV5-1 and TRBJ2-1, is KAGVTQTPRYLIKTRGQQVTLSCSPISGHRSVSWYQQTPGQGLQFLFEYFSETQRNKGNFPGRFSGRQFSNSRSEMNVSTLELGDSALYLCASSLAGQGAQNEQFFGPGTRLTVL.